Below, 17 T cell receptor beta chains from the same sample are listed, as sequenced in a study of T-cell memory formation after mild COVID-19. One entry per CDR3 protein, called by TCRdb with MiXCR from the 5' RACE reads. The table lists about 340,000 distinct CDR3 sequences, under 25% of them singletons. Sequenced input: PBMCs or a T cell subset sorted from them (not recorded which). The source is an adult woman who had mild COVID-19 (a few samples of this study predate the infection). Cell type and time point are not known.

The chain joins TRBV2 to TRBJ2-3, with TRBD1 identical over 7 bases. Germline V gives CDR1 SNHLY, CDR2 FYNNEI. Trimming took 1 base from V and 9 from J; bases not matched to a gene: 4. The CDR3 has 13 amino acids. CDR3 in DNA: TGTGCCAGCAGTGAAGACGGGACAGTAACGCAGTATTTT. Its protein product is CASSEDGTVTQYF.

The chain has TRBV11-2 and TRBJ2-3; D tentatively fits TRBD1 or TRBD2 (6 bases each). The germline CDR1 and CDR2 sequences are SGHAT and FQNNGV. Deletions cut 4 bases from V and 4 bases from J, with 18 bases between. This CDR3 comprises 16 residues. The CDR3 region is CASSSRRTGASDTQYF. CDR3 bases: TGTGCCAGCAGCTCAAGGAGAACGGGGGCATCAGATACGCAGTATTTT.

The chain links TRBV18 to TRBJ1-5; 8 bases agree with TRBD1. Germline CDR1 is KGHSH and CDR2 is LQKENI. The ends lost 0 bases at V and 6 bases at J; junction bases unmatched: 4. The CDR3 sequence is 15 residues long. The CDR3 sequence: CASSPPGQGSQPQHF. The CDR3, as DNA: TGTGCCAGCTCACCACCAGGACAGGGAAGTCAGCCCCAGCATTTT.

This clonotype was observed many times. The chain employs TRBV5-1 and TRBJ2-1, with 8 nucleotides matching TRBD1. This CDR3 region has 15 residues. Trimming cost V 4 bases and J 4 bases; bases outside gene matches: 7. Germline-derived CDR1 and CDR2 are SGHRS and YFSETQ. CDR3 region: CASSHGTGIYNEQFF. As DNA, the CDR3 is TGCGCCAGCAGCCACGGGACAGGAATATACAATGAGCAGTTCTTC.

This clonotype was counted a few times. The chain is built from TRBV3-1 and TRBJ2-7, with 9 bases aligning to TRBD2. The CDR3 is 13 amino acids. The germline V gene has CDR1 LGHDT and CDR2 YNNKEL (reference sequence). V shed 3 bases and J 6 bases; nucleotides not matched to a gene: 3. In DNA, the CDR3 is TGTGCCAGCAGCCAGCGGGAGGGAGGCGAGCAGTACTTC. Translating it yields CASSQREGGEQYF.

The table lists this clonotype with many counts. The chain joins TRBV5-5 to TRBJ1-2; TRBD1 matches at 7 bases. The germline CDR1 and CDR2 sequences are SGHKS and YYEKEE (reference sequence). With V trimmed by 0 bases and J by 3 bases, 2 bases remained unmatched. This CDR3 is built from 14 residues. In DNA, the CDR3 is TGTGCCAGCAGCTTGGGTACAGGGGACTATGGCTACACCTTC. This gives the protein CASSLGTGDYGYTF. The entire variable domain, with the rest obtained from reference TRBV5-5 and TRBJ1-2, is as follows: DAGVTQSPTHLIKTRGQQVTLRCSPISGHKSVSWYQQVLGQGPQFIFQYYEKEERGRGNFPDRFSARQFPNYSSELNVNALLLGDSALYLCASSLGTGDYGYTFGSGTRLTVV.

The rearrangement uses TRBV20-1 and TRBJ2-5, with D maybe TRBD1 (5 bases). V lost 8 bases, J lost 2 bases, and 15 bases lay in between. Germline V gene data show CDR1 as DFQATT and CDR2 as SNEGSKA (reference sequence). This CDR3 is 13 amino acids long. This CDR3 is CSTRAEIQETQYF. CDR3 nucleotide sequence: TGCAGTACCAGGGCGGAAATACAAGAGACCCAGTACTTC.

This clonotype was seen only a few times. The chain combines TRBV12-3 or TRBV12-4 with TRBJ2-3; TRBD2 matches 9 bases. After removal of 4 bases from V and 2 bases from J, the junction contained 4 bases not matched to a gene. CDR3 length: 15 amino acids. CDR3 region: CASSSAGGVTDTQYF. CDR3 DNA sequence: TGTGCCAGCAGTTCAGCGGGGGGCGTCACAGATACGCAGTATTTT.

The CDR3 bases are TGTGCCAGCAGTTTTCTGGGGGCAGGGGAAACCCAGTACTTC. The encoded protein is CASSFLGAGETQYF. The rearrangement joins TRBV12-3 or TRBV12-4 to TRBJ2-5, with D perhaps matching TRBD1 (6 bases). V lost 3 bases and J 8 bases, leaving 16 bases between the germline ends. CDR3 size: 14 residues.

The chain combines TRBV5-5 with TRBJ2-1; 7 nucleotides align to TRBD2. The CDR3 covers 16 residues. Germline V gene data show CDR1 as SGHKS and CDR2 as YYEKEE (reference sequence). V was pared by 4 bases and J by 11 bases, with 18 bases of the junction left unmatched. Here the CDR3 DNA reads TGTGCCAGCAGCCCAGGAGGGCTAGCGGTTGTCACCCAGCAGTTCTTC. Amino acid sequence: CASSPGGLAVVTQQFF.

The CDR3 DNA reads as TGTGCCATCAGTGCCCCGACAGGCATGAACACTGAAGCTTTCTTT. Residues: CAISAPTGMNTEAFF. The chain is built from TRBV10-3 and TRBJ1-1; D is possibly TRBD1 (6 bases). This CDR3 has 15 amino acids. Germline V gives CDR1 ENHRY, CDR2 SYGVKD. Between the trimmed V and J ends, which lost 4 bases and 0 bases, there was a span of 12 bases.

This clonotype was recorded only once. The chain has TRBV11-2 and TRBJ2-1; D gene ambiguous. The CDR3 covers 15 residues. The germline gives CDR1 SGHAT, CDR2 FQNNGV. V gave up 5 bases and J gave up 8 bases, with 19 bases separating them. In DNA form, the CDR3 reads TGTGCCAGCAGCATACAATCAGAGCTTTACGATGAGCAGTTCTTC. Protein sequence: CASSIQSELYDEQFF.

The chain employs TRBV4-1 and TRBJ2-2; TRBD2 matches at 9 bases. This CDR3 is 17 amino acids long. Germline trimming cut 0 bases from V and 7 bases from J; bases unmatched to any gene: 9. Germline V lookup: CDR1 MGHRA, CDR2 YSYEKL. This CDR3 reads CASSQDLVAGAGGELFF. CDR3 bases: TGCGCCAGCAGCCAAGATTTAGTAGCGGGAGCAGGCGGGGAGCTGTTTTTT.

The V and J genes are TRBV4-1 and TRBJ1-5; tentative D call: TRBD1 (5 bases). The CDR3 has 15 amino acids. In germline, CDR1 is MGHRA, CDR2 YSYEKL. V lost 1 base to trimming and J lost 7 bases, with 14 bases between them. CDR3 loop: CASSQVQRGDQPQHF. CDR3 DNA: TGCGCCAGCAGCCAAGTACAAAGAGGGGACCAGCCCCAGCATTTT.

V is TRBV20-1 and J is TRBJ2-3, with D possibly TRBD2 on 6 matching bases. This CDR3 comprises 12 residues. V was clipped by 0 bases and J by 7 bases, with 8 bases between them. The germline CDR1 and CDR2 sequences are DFQATT and SNEGSKA (reference sequence). CDR3 DNA sequence: TGCAGTGCTAGAGAGGGGGGAAATACGCAGTATTTT. It translates to CSAREGGNTQYF.

The table lists this clonotype with many counts. The J gene is TRBJ2-2, the V gene TRBV4-3; 14 bases line up with TRBD2. Germline V gene lookup returns CDR1 LGHNA and CDR2 YSLEER. CDR3 size: 20 residues. J was trimmed by 1 base and V by 1 base; bases with no gene match: 8. CDR3 sequence reads: CASSQATSGRAFGNTGELFF. CDR3 DNA sequence: TGCGCCAGCAGCCAAGCGACTAGCGGGAGGGCATTTGGGAACACCGGGGAGCTGTTTTTT.

This clonotype occurred a few times. This chain connects TRBV25-1 to TRBJ2-3, with 8 bases that match TRBD2. CDR1 and CDR2 from the germline V gene are MGHDK and SYGVNS. V lost 3 bases, J lost 4 bases, and 6 bases stayed unmatched. This CDR3 region has 15 residues. For the CDR3, the DNA is TGTGCCAGCAGTGACGTAGCGGGGATCGCAGATACGCAGTATTTT. Amino acids: CASSDVAGIADTQYF.